The 26 T cell receptor beta chains given below trace back to one sample, sequenced in a study of OX40 agonist ivuxolimab in advanced cancers. TCRdb keeps only in-frame clones here, not all; method: immunoSEQ multiplex PCR. Of roughly 100,000 clones in the sample, 90% to 95% were seen once. Sequenced here: CD4+ or CD8+ T cells sorted from blood, sampled in a trial of the OX40 agonist ivuxolimab. These receptors were obtained from an adult with an advanced solid tumor such as melanoma, head and neck, liver or kidney cancer.

The CDR3 region has the DNA TGTGCCAGCAGGGAACATGGGAGGCGTGGCACAGATACGCAGTATTTT. Its protein product is CASREHGRRGTDTQYF. This rearrangement joins TRBV6-1 to TRBJ2-3, with D perhaps matching TRBD2 (6 bases). Trimming took off 6 bases at V and 1 base at J, with 17 bases between the two ends. Germline V gene sequence: CDR1 MNHNS, CDR2 SASEGT. The CDR3 is 16 residues long.

The CDR3: CASSEKTASYEQYF. The CDR3 nucleotides are TGTGCCAGCAGTGAAAAAACAGCCTCCTACGAGCAGTACTTC. This chain uses TRBV2 with TRBJ2-7; no definite D call. The CDR3 has 14 amino acids. V lost 2 bases, J lost 0 bases, and 8 bases lay in between. Germline V gives CDR1 SNHLY, CDR2 FYNNEI.

Here the CDR3 DNA reads TGTGCCAGCAGCTCCTGGGGGTACACTGAAGCTTTCTTT. This encodes CASSSWGYTEAFF. The chain recombines TRBV7-8 with TRBJ1-1; D perhaps matches TRBD1 (5 bases). V was cut by 4 bases and J by 3 bases, with 9 bases left in between. From germline, CDR1 is SGHVS and CDR2 FQNEAQ. The CDR3 extends over 13 amino acids.

The chain couples TRBV30 to TRBJ1-3; perhaps TRBD1 as D (6 bases). V lost 4 bases, J lost 4 bases, and 14 bases lay in between. Germline values: CDR1 GTSNPN, CDR2 SVGIG (reference sequence). This CDR3 is built from 14 residues. This CDR3 is CAWTQGSFGNTIYF. Written as DNA, the CDR3 is TGTGCCTGGACACAGGGAAGCTTCGGAAACACCATATATTTT.

The chain is built from TRBV11-2 and TRBJ2-7; D is ambiguous. The CDR3 extends over 13 amino acids. The germline gives CDR1 SGHAT, CDR2 FQNNGV. Trimming pared 1 base from V and 5 bases from J, leaving 9 bases between. The CDR3, as DNA: TGTGCCAGCAGCTTAGGTAGGGTCCACGAGCAGTACGTC. Translated, it gives CASSLGRVHEQYV.

The rearrangement joins TRBV6-5 to TRBJ2-3; no definite D call. Per germline, CDR1 MNHEY and CDR2 SVGAGI. This CDR3 contains 15 residues. V shed 3 bases and J shed 4 bases, with 14 bases lying between them. The CDR3 DNA reads as TGTGCCAGCAGTTATAACCCCGGACGGCCAGATACGCAGTATTTT. As protein: CASSYNPGRPDTQYF.

As DNA, the CDR3 is TGTGCCAGCAGCTTGTACCCGAGCGAAGAGACCCAGTACTTC. It codes for CASSLYPSEETQYF. This sequence joins TRBV5-8 and TRBJ2-5; D remains unclear. The CDR3 consists of 14 residues. From germline, CDR1 is SGHTS and CDR2 YDEGEE. V shed 1 base and J shed 3 bases, with 10 bases lying between them.

The gene calls are TRBV28 and TRBJ1-4; no clear D gene. Looked up from germline, CDR1 is MDHEN and CDR2 is SYDVKM. The V gene lost 2 bases and the J gene lost 10 bases, with 17 bases spanning the gap. The length of the CDR3 is 15 residues. This CDR3 reads CASSLNGGAHGKLFF. The CDR3 DNA reads TGTGCCAGCAGTTTAAATGGAGGTGCCCATGGAAAACTGTTTTTT.

The rearrangement joins TRBV5-4 to TRBJ2-1; 9 bases are shared with TRBD2. V dropped 0 bases and J dropped 7; count of bases not matched to a gene: 8. The germline V gene has CDR1 SGHNT and CDR2 YYREEE (reference sequence). This CDR3 is 16 amino acids long. CDR3 DNA sequence: TGTGCCAGCAGCTTGGGTTGGCTAGCGGGATTAAATGAGCAGTTCTTC. Residues: CASSLGWLAGLNEQFF.

The chain combines TRBV6-5 with TRBJ1-3; TRBD1 matches 8 bases. This CDR3 is 14 amino acids long. Trimming cost V 6 bases and J 7 bases; bases outside gene matches: 8. CDR1 MNHEY and CDR2 SVGAGI come from the germline V gene. The DNA for the CDR3 is TGTGCCAGCAGATGGGGACAGGTCAGCAACACCATATATTTT. Its protein product is CASRWGQVSNTIYF.

The chain employs TRBV10-3 and TRBJ1-6; D uncertain. The CDR3 length is 14 residues. V was pared by 0 bases and J by 3 bases, with 3 bases between. The V gene's germline CDR1 is ENHRY and CDR2 SYGVKD. Written as DNA, the CDR3 is TGTGCCATCAGTGAGTCTTTCTATAATTCACCCCTCCACTTT. Translated: CAISESFYNSPLHF.

The count of this clone is one. The chain uses TRBV20-1 and TRBJ2-1, with D unclear. V lost 3 bases and J lost 4, with 4 bases in between. CDR1 DFQATT and CDR2 SNEGSKA come from the germline V gene (reference sequence). This CDR3 spans 11 amino acids. In DNA form, the CDR3 reads TGCAGTGCTAGGATATACAATGAGCAGTTCTTC. Its translation: CSARIYNEQFF.

The rearrangement joins TRBV29-1 to TRBJ2-5; the D gene is possibly TRBD1 (5 bases). The ends were cut back, 6 bases at V and 4 bases at J, with 12 bases in the middle. CDR3 length: 12 residues. CDR1 SQVTM and CDR2 ANQGSEA come from the germline V gene. The CDR3 is CSVASQGETQYF. DNA of the CDR3: TGCAGCGTGGCTTCGCAGGGAGAGACCCAGTACTTC.

As concerns this clone: This sample also contains other DNA sequences that code for the same CDR3. The chain recombines TRBV20-1 with TRBJ2-1; no firm D call. With 6 bases removed from V and 4 bases from J, the gap between germline ends came to 7 bases. This CDR3 contains 11 residues. Germline values: CDR1 DFQATT, CDR2 SNEGSKA (reference sequence). The CDR3 region is CSASDYNEQFF. In nucleotides, the CDR3 is TGCAGTGCCTCAGATTACAATGAGCAGTTCTTC.

The rearrangement joins TRBV30 to TRBJ1-6; D perhaps matches TRBD1 (6 bases). This CDR3 comprises 16 residues. Germline values: CDR1 GTSNPN, CDR2 SVGIG (reference sequence). Trimming removed 4 bases from V and 11 bases from J, with 24 bases in between. The CDR3 sequence is CAWKRPGAQVKAPLHF. The CDR3 nucleotides read TGTGCCTGGAAGAGACCAGGGGCCCAGGTGAAGGCACCCCTCCACTTT.

Here the CDR3 reads CASSERGHRTYEQYF. The CDR3 DNA sequence: TGTGCCAGCAGTGAAAGAGGACATCGGACTTACGAGCAGTACTTC. J is TRBJ2-7 and V is TRBV6-1; D assignment may be TRBD1 or TRBD2 (5 bases each). Deletions cut 2 bases from V and 4 bases from J, with 15 bases between. The CDR3 has 15 residues. Looked up from germline, CDR1 is MNHNS and CDR2 is SASEGT.

The chain uses TRBV19 and TRBJ2-5, with 8 bases aligning to TRBD2. CDR1 and CDR2 from the germline V gene are LNHDA and SQIVND (reference sequence). V dropped 6 bases and J dropped 5; count of bases not matched to a gene: 8. The CDR3 is 14 residues long. CDR3 nucleotides: TGTGCCAGTAGCGGGAGGGTCACGGGGGAGACCCAGTACTTC. This translates into CASSGRVTGETQYF.

The chain combines TRBV12-5 with TRBJ1-5; D possibly corresponds to TRBD1 (5 bases). CDR1 is LGHNT, CDR2 FRNRAP, per germline. V shed 1 base and J shed 6 bases, with 10 bases lying between them. This CDR3 comprises 14 residues. CDR3 residues: CASGLAGPSQPQHF. In DNA, the CDR3 is TGTGCTAGTGGTTTGGCAGGGCCGAGTCAGCCCCAGCATTTT.

The V and J genes are TRBV30 and TRBJ1-2, with D possibly being TRBD1 (6 bases). With 1 base removed from V and 2 bases from J, the gap between germline ends came to 11 bases. The CDR3 totals 14 residues. CDR1 and CDR2 from the germline V gene are GTSNPN and SVGIG (reference sequence). CDR3: CAWSGNRVNYGYTF. CDR3 DNA sequence: TGTGCCTGGAGTGGGAACAGGGTAAACTATGGCTACACCTTC.

V is TRBV28 and J is TRBJ1-2, with D maybe TRBD1 (5 bases). CDR3 length: 16 residues. Germline CDR1 and CDR2: MDHEN and SYDVKM. Trimming shortened V by 6 bases and J by 4 bases, and 21 bases separated the two germline ends. CDR3 nucleotide sequence: TGTGCCAGCAGCCTAGTCGACGGGGGAGAAAGCTATGGCTACACCTTC. It specifies CASSLVDGGESYGYTF.

The rearrangement links TRBV5-4 to TRBJ2-3; D gene uncertain. Germline V CDR1 and CDR2: SGHNT, YYREEE (reference sequence). The CDR3 has 13 residues. V was trimmed by 1 base and J by 1 base, leaving 4 bases between them. The CDR3 region is CASSLWGTDTQYF. As DNA, the CDR3 is TGTGCCAGCAGCTTGTGGGGCACAGATACGCAGTATTTT.

This chain links TRBV30 with TRBJ2-2; D gene unclear. CDR1 GTSNPN and CDR2 SVGIG come from the germline V gene (reference sequence). The V end lost 4 bases, the J end lost 1 base, and 7 bases lay between the germline ends. The CDR3 contains 13 residues. The CDR3 region is CAWIDGNTGELFF. The CDR3 coding sequence is TGTGCCTGGATAGACGGGAACACCGGGGAGCTGTTTTTT.

As to this clone: The junction and the germline gene differ at one end; a read error may be behind it. The chain couples TRBV28 to TRBJ1-2, with TRBD1 as a possible D gene (5 bases). This CDR3 contains 14 residues. Germline loops: CDR1 MDHEN, CDR2 SYDVKM. CDR3 sequence: CASSSAGGWSNTPF. As DNA, the CDR3 is TGTGCCAGCAGTTCGGCTGGGGGATGGTCCAATACCCCATTC.

The chain uses TRBV11-2 and TRBJ2-1; D unresolved. CDR3 length: 17 residues. Germline V lookup: CDR1 SGHAT, CDR2 FQNNGV. V gave up 5 bases and J gave up 0 bases, with 17 bases separating them. CDR3 nucleotides: TGTGCCAGCAGCCCAGAGGCGGTCCTCAGCTCCTACAATGAGCAGTTCTTC. It yields the protein CASSPEAVLSSYNEQFF.

The chain's CDR3 is CASRGNDGYTF. CDR3 coding DNA: TGTGCCAGCCGAGGGAATGATGGCTACACCTTC. V and J are TRBV30 and TRBJ1-2; D gene uncertain. Germline V lookup: CDR1 GTSNPN, CDR2 SVGIG (reference sequence). The V gene lost 8 bases and the J gene lost 6 bases, with 13 bases spanning the gap. CDR3 length equals 11 residues.

V gene TRBV7-2 combines with J gene TRBJ1-1, with D perhaps TRBD1 (5 bases). The CDR3 runs to 16 residues. CDR1 SGHTA and CDR2 FQGNSA come from the germline V gene. V lost 2 bases to trimming and J lost 1 base, with 14 bases between them. CDR3 loop: CASSLFSGATNTEAFF. CDR3 in DNA: TGTGCCAGCAGCTTATTTTCCGGGGCGACGAACACTGAAGCTTTCTTT.